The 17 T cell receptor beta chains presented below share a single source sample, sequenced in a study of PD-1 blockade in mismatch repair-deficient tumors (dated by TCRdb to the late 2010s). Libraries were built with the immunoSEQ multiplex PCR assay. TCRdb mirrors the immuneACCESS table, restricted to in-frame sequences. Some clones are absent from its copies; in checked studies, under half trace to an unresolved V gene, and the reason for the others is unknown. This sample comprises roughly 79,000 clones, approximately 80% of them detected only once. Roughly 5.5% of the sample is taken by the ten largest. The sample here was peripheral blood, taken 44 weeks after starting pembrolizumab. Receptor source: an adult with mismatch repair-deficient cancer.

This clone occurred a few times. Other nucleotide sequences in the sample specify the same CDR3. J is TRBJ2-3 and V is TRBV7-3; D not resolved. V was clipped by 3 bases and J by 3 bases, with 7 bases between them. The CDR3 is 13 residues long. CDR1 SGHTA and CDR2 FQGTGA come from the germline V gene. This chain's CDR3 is CASSFKGTDTQYF. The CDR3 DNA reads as TGTGCCAGCAGCTTTAAAGGAACAGATACGCAGTATTTT.

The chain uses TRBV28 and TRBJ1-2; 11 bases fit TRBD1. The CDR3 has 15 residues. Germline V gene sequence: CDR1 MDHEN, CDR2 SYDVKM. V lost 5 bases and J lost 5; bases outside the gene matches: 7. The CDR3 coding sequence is TGTGCCAGCAGTCCTCCCGGGACAGGGGGGTATGGCTACACCTTC. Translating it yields CASSPPGTGGYGYTF.

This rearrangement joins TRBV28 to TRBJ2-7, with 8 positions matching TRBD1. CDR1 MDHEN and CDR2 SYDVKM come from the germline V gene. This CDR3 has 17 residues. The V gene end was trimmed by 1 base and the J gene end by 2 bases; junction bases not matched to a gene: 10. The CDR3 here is CASSLSTVDRATYEQYF. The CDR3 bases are TGTGCCAGCAGTTTATCAACCGTGGACAGGGCCACCTACGAGCAGTACTTC.

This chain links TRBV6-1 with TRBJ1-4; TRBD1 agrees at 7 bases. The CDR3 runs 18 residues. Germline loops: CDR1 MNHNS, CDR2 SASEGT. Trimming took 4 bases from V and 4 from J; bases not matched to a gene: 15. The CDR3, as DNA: TGTGCCAGCAGTGGATCACAGGGGAAAAGAATCCTTAATGAAAAACTGTTTTTT. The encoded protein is CASSGSQGKRILNEKLFF.

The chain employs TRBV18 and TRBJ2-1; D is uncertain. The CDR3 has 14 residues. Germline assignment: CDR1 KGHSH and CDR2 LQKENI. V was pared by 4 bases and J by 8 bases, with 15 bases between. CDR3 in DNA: TGTGCCAGCTCACAGACCAGGCCGACGGATGAGCAGTTCTTC. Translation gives CASSQTRPTDEQFF.

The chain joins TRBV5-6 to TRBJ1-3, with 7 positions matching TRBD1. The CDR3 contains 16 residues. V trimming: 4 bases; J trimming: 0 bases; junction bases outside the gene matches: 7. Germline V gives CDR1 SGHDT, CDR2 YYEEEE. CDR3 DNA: TGTGCCAGCAGCGCACCGGGACAGTACTCTGGAAACACCATATATTTT. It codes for CASSAPGQYSGNTIYF. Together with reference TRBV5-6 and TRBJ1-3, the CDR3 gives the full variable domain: DAGVTQSPTHLIKTRGQQVTLRCSPKSGHDTVSWYQQALGQGPQFIFQYYEEEERQRGNFPDRFSGHQFPNYSSELNVNALLLGDSALYLCASSAPGQYSGNTIYFGEGSWLTVV.

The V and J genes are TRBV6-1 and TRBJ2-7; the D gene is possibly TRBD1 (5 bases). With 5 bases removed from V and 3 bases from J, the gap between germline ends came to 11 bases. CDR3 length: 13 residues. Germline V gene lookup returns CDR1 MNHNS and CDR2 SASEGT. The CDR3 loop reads CASSLTENYEQYF. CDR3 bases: TGTGCCAGCAGTTTGACAGAGAACTACGAGCAGTACTTC.

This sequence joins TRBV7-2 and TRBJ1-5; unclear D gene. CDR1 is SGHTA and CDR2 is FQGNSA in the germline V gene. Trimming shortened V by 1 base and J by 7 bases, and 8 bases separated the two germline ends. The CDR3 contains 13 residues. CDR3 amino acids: CASSLEQLQPQHF. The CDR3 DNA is TGTGCCAGCAGCTTAGAACAGTTACAGCCCCAGCATTTT.

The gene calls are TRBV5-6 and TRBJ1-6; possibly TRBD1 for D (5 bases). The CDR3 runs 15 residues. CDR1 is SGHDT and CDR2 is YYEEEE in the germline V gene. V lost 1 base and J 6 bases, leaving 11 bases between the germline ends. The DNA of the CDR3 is TGTGCCAGCAGCTTGTTTGGGACGGGTAATTCACCCCTCCACTTT. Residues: CASSLFGTGNSPLHF.

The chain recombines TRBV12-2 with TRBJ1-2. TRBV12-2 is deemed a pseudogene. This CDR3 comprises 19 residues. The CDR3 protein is CASRCPSGAGYRWNYGYTF. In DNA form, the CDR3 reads TGTGCAAGTCGCTGCCCCAGCGGGGCAGGGTATAGGTGGAACTATGGCTACACCTTC.

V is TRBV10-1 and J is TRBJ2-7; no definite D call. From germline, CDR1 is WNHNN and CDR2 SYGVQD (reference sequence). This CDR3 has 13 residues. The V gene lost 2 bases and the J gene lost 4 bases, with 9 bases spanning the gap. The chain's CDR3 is CASSESGRYEQYF. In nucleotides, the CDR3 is TGCGCCAGCAGTGAGAGTGGTAGATACGAGCAGTACTTC.

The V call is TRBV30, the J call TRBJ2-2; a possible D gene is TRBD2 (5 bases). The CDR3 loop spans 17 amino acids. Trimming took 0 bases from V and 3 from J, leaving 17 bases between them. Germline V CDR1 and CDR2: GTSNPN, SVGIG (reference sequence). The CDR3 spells CAWSVNSYLAHTGELFF. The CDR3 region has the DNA TGTGCCTGGAGTGTAAATAGCTACCTAGCCCACACCGGGGAGCTGTTTTTT.

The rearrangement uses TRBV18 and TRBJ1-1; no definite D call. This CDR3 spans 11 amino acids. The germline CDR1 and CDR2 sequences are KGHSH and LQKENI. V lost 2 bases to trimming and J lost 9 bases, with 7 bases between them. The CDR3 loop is CASSPGPKAFF. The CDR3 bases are TGTGCCAGCTCACCAGGGCCCAAAGCTTTCTTT.

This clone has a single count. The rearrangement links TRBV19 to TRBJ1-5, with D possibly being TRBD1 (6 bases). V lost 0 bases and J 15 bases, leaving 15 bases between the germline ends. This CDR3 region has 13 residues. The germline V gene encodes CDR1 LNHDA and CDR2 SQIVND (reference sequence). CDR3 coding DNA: TGTGCCAGTAGTATAGATTCGGACAGCGCCAGGCATTTT. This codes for CASSIDSDSARHF.

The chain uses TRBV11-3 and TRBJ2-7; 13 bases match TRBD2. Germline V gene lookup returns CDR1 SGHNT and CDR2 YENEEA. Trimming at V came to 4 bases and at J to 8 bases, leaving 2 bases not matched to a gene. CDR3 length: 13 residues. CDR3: CASSSGLAGKQYF. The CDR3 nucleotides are TGTGCCAGCAGCTCGGGACTAGCGGGAAAGCAGTACTTC.

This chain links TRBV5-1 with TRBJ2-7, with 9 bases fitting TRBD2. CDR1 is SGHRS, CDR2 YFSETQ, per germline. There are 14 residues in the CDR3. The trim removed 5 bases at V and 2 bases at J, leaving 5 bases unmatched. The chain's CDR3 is CASRPRLAAYEQYF. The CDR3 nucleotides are TGCGCCAGCAGGCCAAGACTAGCGGCCTACGAGCAGTACTTC.

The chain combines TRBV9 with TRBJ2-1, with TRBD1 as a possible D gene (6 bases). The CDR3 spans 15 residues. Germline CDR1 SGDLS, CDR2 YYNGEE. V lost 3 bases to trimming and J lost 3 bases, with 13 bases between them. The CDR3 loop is CASSDTTGVYNEQFF. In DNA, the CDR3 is TGTGCCAGCAGCGACACGACAGGAGTCTACAATGAGCAGTTCTTC.